The rows below give T cell receptor beta chains drawn from one sample of a study of blood T cell repertoires in COVID-19. The repertoire was sequenced with immunoSEQ multiplex PCR; TCRdb's copy has only in-frame clones and lacks some. The data hold fewer than 300,000 clones, with almost 85% observed a single time. Sequenced sample: peripheral blood. These receptors were obtained from a man in his forties or fifties with active or convalescent COVID-19. CDR3s include the opening cysteine and the closing phenylalanine or tryptophan. A D gene is named only where the DNA matches it firmly. Size values are once, few and many counts, or a class for expanded clones, and some rows have none.

J: TRBJ1-2
size: -
D: -
V: TRBV7-2
CDR3: CASSLVQGSYGYTF
DNA: TGTGCCAGCAGCTTAGTACAGGGATCCTATGGCTACACCTTC

J: TRBJ2-5
size: -
D: TRBD1
V: TRBV5-6
CDR3: CASSLGTGGQETQYF
DNA: TGTGCCAGCAGCTTGGGGACAGGGGGTCAGGAGACCCAGTACTTC

J: TRBJ2-1
size: -
D: TRBD2
V: TRBV5-4
CDR3: CASSIGLVTLSSYNEQFF
DNA: TGTGCCAGCAGCATAGGACTAGTAACCCTGAGCTCCTACAATGAGCAGTTCTTC

J: TRBJ2-2
size: few
D: TRBD2
V: TRBV27
CDR3: CASSSGLAGPNTGELFF
DNA: TGTGCCAGCAGTTCGGGACTAGCGGGACCGAACACCGGGGAGCTGTTTTTT

J: TRBJ2-1
size: few
D: TRBD2
V: TRBV30
CDR3: CAATGTSGSRDEQFF
DNA: TGTGCCGCTACCGGGACTAGCGGGAGTAGGGATGAGCAGTTCTTC

J: TRBJ2-1
size: -
D: TRBD2
V: TRBV5-4
CDR3: CASKSGMANEQFF
DNA: TGTGCCAGTAAGAGCGGGATGGCAAATGAGCAGTTCTTC

J: TRBJ1-2
size: few
D: -
V: TRBV7-2
CDR3: CASSFDRTDWYGYTF
DNA: TGTGCCAGCAGCTTTGACAGGACAGACTGGTATGGCTACACCTTC

J: TRBJ2-1
size: -
D: TRBD1
V: TRBV5-8
CDR3: CASSLSGQGADEQFF
DNA: TGTGCCAGCAGCTTATCCGGACAGGGGGCGGATGAGCAGTTCTTC

J: TRBJ2-7
size: -
D: -
V: TRBV12-3/TRBV12-4
CDR3: CASSFPPVYEQYF
DNA: TGTGCCAGCAGTTTCCCACCAGTCTACGAGCAGTACTTC

J: TRBJ1-2
size: -
D: TRBD1
V: TRBV5-1
CDR3: CASSLPTGGAEKGYTF
DNA: TGCGCCAGCAGCCTACCGACAGGGGGCGCGGAGAAAGGCTACACCTTC

J: TRBJ2-7
size: -
D: -
V: TRBV4-3
CDR3: CASSQGPRTGEQYF
DNA: TGCGCCAGCAGCCAAGGCCCCAGAACGGGAGAGCAGTACTTC

J: TRBJ2-3
size: -
D: TRBD2
V: TRBV6-6
CDR3: CASSPPGLAGGPSTDTQYF
DNA: TGTGCCAGCAGTCCCCCGGGACTAGCGGGAGGGCCCAGCACAGATACGCAGTATTTT

J: TRBJ1-1
size: -
D: TRBD1
V: TRBV6-4
CDR3: CASSPEQGGTEAFF
DNA: TGTGCCAGCAGTCCGGAACAGGGGGGAACTGAAGCTTTCTTT

J: TRBJ2-5
size: -
D: TRBD2
V: TRBV19
CDR3: CASTPFVGGGTQYF
DNA: TGTGCCAGTACACCATTTGTGGGCGGGGGGACCCAGTACTTC

J: TRBJ2-3
size: -
D: -
V: TRBV2
CDR3: CASNGGGLGTDTQYF
DNA: TGTGCCAGCAATGGTGGGGGACTGGGGACAGATACGCAGTATTTT

J: TRBJ2-7
size: -
D: TRBD1
V: TRBV7-8
CDR3: CASSRLGDRGSEQYF
DNA: TGTGCCAGCAGCCGCTTGGGGGACAGGGGTTCCGAGCAGTACTTC

J: TRBJ1-5
size: once
D: TRBD1
V: TRBV18
CDR3: CASSPGTGGRQPQHF
DNA: TGTGCCAGCTCACCAGGGACAGGGGGCCGTCAGCCCCAGCATTTT

J: TRBJ2-1
size: -
D: TRBD2
V: TRBV7-9
CDR3: CASSLVSGRADSEQFF
DNA: TGTGCCAGCAGCTTAGTTAGCGGGAGGGCTGACAGTGAGCAGTTCTTC

J: TRBJ1-6
size: -
D: -
V: TRBV25-1
CDR3: CASSDPSKQVDNSPLHF
DNA: TGTGCCAGCAGTGACCCCAGCAAACAGGTGGATAATTCACCCCTCCACTTT

J: TRBJ2-1
size: -
D: -
V: TRBV6-5
CDR3: CASERRGYNEQFF
DNA: TGTGCCAGCGAGCGTCGAGGCTACAATGAGCAGTTCTTC

J: TRBJ1-1
size: -
D: -
V: TRBV5-4
CDR3: CASSLRTATLNTEAFF
DNA: TGTGCCAGCAGCTTACGGACAGCCACATTGAACACTGAAGCTTTCTTT

J: TRBJ2-3
size: -
D: -
V: TRBV28
CDR3: CASNKPRVSTDTQYF
DNA: TGTGCCAGCAATAAACCTCGGGTGAGCACAGATACGCAGTATTTT

J: TRBJ2-7
size: -
D: TRBD1
V: TRBV7-9
CDR3: CASSPVRTGASYEQYF
DNA: TGTGCCAGCAGCCCCGTCCGGACAGGGGCCTCCTACGAGCAGTACTTC

J: TRBJ2-7
size: -
D: -
V: TRBV15
CDR3: CATSREQSVYEQYF
DNA: TGTGCCACCAGCAGAGAACAGTCTGTCTACGAGCAGTACTTC

J: TRBJ2-2
size: few
D: -
V: TRBV6-5
CDR3: CASGPFPGELFF
DNA: TGTGCCAGCGGGCCATTCCCCGGGGAGCTGTTTTTT

J: TRBJ1-4
size: -
D: -
V: TRBV28
CDR3: CASNWGRHEKLFF
DNA: TGTGCCAGCAACTGGGGGAGGCATGAAAAACTGTTTTTT

J: TRBJ2-6
size: once
D: -
V: TRBV7-3
CDR3: CASSPHDTGSGANVLTF
DNA: TGTGCCAGCAGCCCCCACGATACAGGCTCTGGGGCCAACGTCCTGACTTTC

J: TRBJ1-1
size: -
D: TRBD1
V: TRBV19
CDR3: CATPHRGRNTEAFF
DNA: TGTGCCACCCCCCACAGGGGGAGGAACACTGAAGCTTTCTTT

J: TRBJ2-1
size: -
D: TRBD2
V: TRBV27
CDR3: CASSSLAGGDNEQFF
DNA: TGTGCCAGCAGTTCCCTAGCGGGAGGGGACAATGAGCAGTTCTTC

J: TRBJ2-2
size: -
D: TRBD2
V: TRBV19
CDR3: CASSMTSGRVGGELFF
DNA: TGTGCCAGTAGTATGACTAGCGGGAGGGTTGGCGGGGAGCTGTTTTTT

J: TRBJ2-1
size: once
D: -
V: TRBV11-2
CDR3: CASSLESRGNEQFF
DNA: TGTGCCAGCAGCTTAGAATCTAGGGGGAATGAGCAGTTCTTC

J: TRBJ2-3
size: -
D: TRBD2
V: TRBV7-2
CDR3: CASSLAPGTSGIASTDTQYF
DNA: TGTGCCAGCAGCTTAGCACCTGGGACTAGCGGGATTGCTAGCACAGATACGCAGTATTTT

J: TRBJ1-2
size: -
D: -
V: TRBV7-2
CDR3: CASRNYRERYGYTF
DNA: TGTGCCAGCAGAAATTACAGGGAACGCTATGGCTACACCTTC

J: TRBJ2-7
size: -
D: TRBD2
V: TRBV7-9
CDR3: CASSLELAGVGEQYF
DNA: TGTGCCAGCAGCTTAGAACTAGCGGGAGTTGGCGAGCAGTACTTC

J: TRBJ2-7
size: -
D: TRBD2
V: TRBV7-2
CDR3: CASSPLRELEQYF
DNA: TGTGCCAGCAGCCCCTTGCGGGAGTTAGAGCAGTACTTC

J: TRBJ2-7
size: -
D: -
V: TRBV7-6
CDR3: CASSSSGDSYEQYF
DNA: TGTGCCAGCAGCTCTTCAGGGGACTCCTACGAGCAGTACTTC

J: TRBJ1-2
size: -
D: -
V: TRBV5-6
CDR3: CASSFSGRRTNYGYTF
DNA: TGTGCCAGCAGCTTTTCGGGGAGGCGGACTAACTATGGCTACACCTTC

J: TRBJ2-1
size: -
D: TRBD2
V: TRBV5-1
CDR3: CASSENVGTSGSNEQFF
DNA: TGCGCCAGCAGCGAGAACGTCGGGACTAGCGGGAGCAATGAGCAGTTCTTC

J: TRBJ1-5
size: -
D: TRBD1
V: TRBV19
CDR3: CASSRGQALQPQHF
DNA: TGTGCCAGTAGTAGGGGACAGGCTTTACAGCCCCAGCATTTT

J: TRBJ2-7
size: -
D: TRBD2
V: TRBV19
CDR3: CASSPGTSGISYEQYF
DNA: TGTGCCAGTAGTCCGGGGACTAGCGGGATCTCCTACGAGCAGTACTTC

J: TRBJ2-1
size: -
D: TRBD1
V: TRBV9
CDR3: CASSARTGTYNEQFF
DNA: TGTGCCAGCAGCGCTAGGACAGGAACCTACAATGAGCAGTTCTTC

J: TRBJ2-1
size: -
D: -
V: TRBV28
CDR3: CASSLFQGFSYNEQFF
DNA: TGTGCCAGCAGTTTATTTCAGGGGTTCTCCTACAATGAGCAGTTCTTC

J: TRBJ2-7
size: -
D: -
V: TRBV24-1
CDR3: CATSDSGEHEQYF
DNA: TGTGCCACCAGTGATTCAGGGGAACACGAGCAGTACTTC

J: TRBJ1-5
size: few
D: -
V: TRBV6-6
CDR3: CASSLGGQPQHF
DNA: TGTGCCAGCAGCCTAGGGGGTCAGCCCCAGCATTTT

J: TRBJ2-1
size: -
D: -
V: TRBV7-9
CDR3: CASSLPLITREQFF
DNA: TGTGCCAGCAGCCTCCCACTGATAACTAGGGAGCAGTTCTTC

J: TRBJ2-5
size: -
D: -
V: TRBV21-1
CDR3: CASSLPGTSGRAETQYF
DNA: TGTGCCAGCAGCTTACCCGGGACTAGCGGGAGGGCGGAGACCCAGTACTTC

J: TRBJ2-5
size: -
D: -
V: TRBV7-8
CDR3: CASSVTQGTWGTQYF
DNA: TGTGCCAGCAGCGTTACTCAGGGGACGTGGGGGACCCAGTACTTC

J: TRBJ2-6
size: once
D: -
V: TRBV19
CDR3: CASIGNRADPGANVLTF
DNA: TGTGCCAGTATCGGTAACAGGGCGGATCCTGGGGCCAACGTCCTGACTTTC

J: TRBJ2-5
size: -
D: -
V: TRBV6-5
CDR3: CASSLGIRRETQYF
DNA: TGTGCCAGCAGTCTCGGGATCCGAAGAGAGACCCAGTACTTC

J: TRBJ1-4
size: -
D: TRBD1
V: TRBV27
CDR3: CASQDRGGEKLFF
DNA: TGTGCCAGCCAGGACAGGGGGGGTGAAAAACTGTTTTTT

J: TRBJ2-7
size: few
D: TRBD2
V: TRBV10-2
CDR3: CASSDFGGSSYEQYF
DNA: TGCGCCAGCAGTGATTTCGGCGGGAGCTCCTACGAGCAGTACTTC

J: TRBJ2-1
size: -
D: -
V: TRBV5-4
CDR3: CASSKQGYEQFF
DNA: TGTGCCAGCAGCAAGCAGGGTTACGAGCAGTTCTTC

J: TRBJ2-7
size: -
D: TRBD2
V: TRBV2
CDR3: CASSGTSGKGNSYEQYF
DNA: TGTGCCAGCAGTGGGACTAGCGGGAAAGGGAACTCCTACGAGCAGTACTTC